This T cell receptor beta chain appears in the sequencing data of a study of T cells in localized non-small cell lung cancer. The table came from immunoSEQ multiplex PCR; TCRdb's copy has only in-frame clones and leaves some out. The sample lists more than 30,000 clones, approximately 88% seen once, with 4.2% in the top ten. Germline V lookup: CDR1 MNHEY, CDR2 SMNVEV (reference sequence). With 4 bases removed from V and 7 bases from J, the gap between germline ends came to 7 bases. CDR3 length equals 12 residues. The gene calls are TRBV27 and TRBJ2-2; D may correspond to TRBD1 or TRBD2 (5 bases each). The source was peripheral blood mononuclear cells, collected before any cancer treatment. This TCR was recovered from a woman between 40 and 69 years old with stage III lung adenocarcinoma. The CDR3 sequence is CASSWDGGELFF. The DNA for the CDR3 is TGTGCCAGCAGTTGGGACGGCGGGGAGCTGTTTTTT.